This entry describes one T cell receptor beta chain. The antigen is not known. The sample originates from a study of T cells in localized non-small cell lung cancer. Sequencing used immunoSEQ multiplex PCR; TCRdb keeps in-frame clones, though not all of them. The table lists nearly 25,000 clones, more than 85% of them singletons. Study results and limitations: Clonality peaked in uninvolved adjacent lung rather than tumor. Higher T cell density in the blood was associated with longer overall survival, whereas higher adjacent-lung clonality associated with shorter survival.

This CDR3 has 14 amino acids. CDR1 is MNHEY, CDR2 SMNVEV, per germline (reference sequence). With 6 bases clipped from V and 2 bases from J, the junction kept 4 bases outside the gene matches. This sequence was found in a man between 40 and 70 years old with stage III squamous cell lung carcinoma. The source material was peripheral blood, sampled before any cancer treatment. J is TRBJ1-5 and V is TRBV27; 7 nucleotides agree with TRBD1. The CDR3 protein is CASRTGAGNQPQHF. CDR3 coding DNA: TGTGCCAGCAGAACAGGGGCAGGCAATCAGCCCCAGCATTTT.